A single sample gave rise to the 24 T cell receptor beta chains below, sequenced in a study of blood T cell repertoires in COVID-19. Libraries were prepared by immunoSEQ multiplex PCR; TCRdb keeps only in-frame clonotypes and omits some of them. The data contain roughly 49,000 clones, around 68% of them singletons. The source material was peripheral blood. Source of these receptors: a woman aged 70 to 79 with acute or convalescent COVID-19.

The V and J genes are TRBV28 and TRBJ1-1, with TRBD1 as a possible D gene (5 bases). V dropped 1 base and J dropped 1 base, with 10 bases sitting between them. There are 15 residues in the CDR3. Germline-derived CDR1 and CDR2 are MDHEN and SYDVKM. This CDR3 is CASSLFDSENTEAFF. The DNA for the CDR3 is TGTGCCAGCAGTTTATTTGACAGCGAGAACACTGAAGCTTTCTTT.

The gene calls are TRBV3-1 (or the pseudogene TRBV3-2) and TRBJ2-2, with a weak D call TRBD1 (6 bases). Trimming left V 4 bases short and J 3 bases short, with 12 bases between. CDR3 length equals 15 residues. CDR1 and CDR2 from the germline V gene are LGHDT and YNNKEL (reference sequence). The CDR3 loop reads CASSLPQGDTGELFF. The CDR3 DNA reads TGTGCCAGCAGCCTACCACAGGGTGACACCGGGGAGCTGTTTTTT.

The chain links TRBV7-3 to TRBJ1-6, with D uncertain. The V and J ends lost 5 bases and 6 bases respectively, with 8 bases between them. The CDR3 spans 13 residues. Germline assignment: CDR1 SGHTA and CDR2 FQGTGA. The CDR3 is CASSLVLNSPLHF. In DNA form, the CDR3 reads TGTGCCAGCAGCCTAGTACTTAATTCACCCCTCCACTTT.

V and J are TRBV28 and TRBJ1-4, with D possibly being TRBD1 (5 bases). Germline V gene lookup returns CDR1 MDHEN and CDR2 SYDVKM. V gave up 8 bases and J gave up 4 bases, with 14 bases separating them. The CDR3 length is 14 residues. In DNA form, the CDR3 reads TGTGCCAGCGCCCCAGACAGCTATAATGAAAAACTGTTTTTT. Encoded protein: CASAPDSYNEKLFF.

This clone was counted at least ten times. The chain is built from TRBV5-3 and TRBJ2-7, with TRBD1 matching over 7 bases. TRBV5-3 is filed as an ORF, its function uncertain. The ends lost 7 bases at V and 4 bases at J; junction bases unmatched: 8. The CDR3 runs to 13 residues. The CDR3 region is CARLQGKRYEQYF. The CDR3 coding sequence is TGTGCCAGACTACAGGGGAAGCGGTACGAGCAGTACTTC.

V gene TRBV5-6 combines with J gene TRBJ1-2; D is possibly TRBD1 (5 bases). The V gene lost 0 bases and the J gene lost 7 bases, with 13 bases spanning the gap. Germline assignment: CDR1 SGHDT and CDR2 YYEEEE. This CDR3 region has 14 residues. CDR3 coding DNA: TGTGCCAGCAGCTTGGATACGGGGGATACTGGCTACACCTTC. Amino acids: CASSLDTGDTGYTF. Looking up the rest from reference TRBV5-6 and TRBJ1-2 gives the full variable domain: DAGVTQSPTHLIKTRGQQVTLRCSPKSGHDTVSWYQQALGQGPQFIFQYYEEEERQRGNFPDRFSGHQFPNYSSELNVNALLLGDSALYLCASSLDTGDTGYTFGSGTRLTVV.

This clone showed up just a few times. The chain has TRBV18 and TRBJ2-3, with 7 bases identical to TRBD1. CDR1 KGHSH and CDR2 LQKENI come from the germline V gene. This CDR3 spans 14 amino acids. The V segment lost 3 bases and the J segment 7 bases; nucleotides outside the gene matches: 7. This chain's CDR3 is CASSPVATGHTQYF. CDR3 in DNA: TGTGCCAGCTCACCCGTGGCGACAGGGCATACGCAGTATTTT.

This clone was observed a handful of times. The rearrangement links TRBV28 to TRBJ1-5; D is uncertain. Germline CDR1 is MDHEN and CDR2 is SYDVKM. The CDR3 spans 15 residues. The V end lost 6 bases, the J end lost 4 bases, and 16 bases lay between the germline ends. The CDR3 nucleotides are TGTGCCAGCAGCTTCCCCCCGGGGTTAAATCAGCCCCAGCATTTT. It translates to CASSFPPGLNQPQHF.

This clone was seen a handful of times. The rearrangement joins TRBV5-1 to TRBJ1-1, with 7 bases matching TRBD1. The germline gives CDR1 SGHRS, CDR2 YFSETQ. V shed 4 bases, J shed 11 bases, and the junction held 11 bases outside the gene matches. CDR3 length: 13 residues. CDR3 nucleotides: TGCGCCAGCAGCCCCCGGGACAGCTACAGTGCTTTCTTT. Translation gives CASSPRDSYSAFF. Full variable domain (rest looked up from reference TRBV5-1 and TRBJ1-1): KAGVTQTPRYLIKTRGQQVTLSCSPISGHRSVSWYQQTPGQGLQFLFEYFSETQRNKGNFPGRFSGRQFSNSRSEMNVSTLELGDSALYLCASSPRDSYSAFFGQGTRLTVV.

This clone was counted between two and nine times. The chain links TRBV10-3 to TRBJ1-3; the D is unclear. CDR1 ENHRY and CDR2 SYGVKD come from the germline V gene. The CDR3 extends over 12 amino acids. V shed 5 bases and J shed 4 bases, with 6 bases lying between them. The CDR3 protein is CAISPQGNTIYF. The CDR3 coding sequence is TGTGCCATCAGTCCACAGGGAAACACCATATATTTT.

V gene TRBV2 combines with J gene TRBJ1-1; D possibly corresponds to TRBD1 (6 bases). The CDR3 has 15 amino acids. In germline, CDR1 is SNHLY, CDR2 FYNNEI. Trimming took off 7 bases at V and 4 bases at J, with 19 bases between the two ends. This CDR3 reads CASTDLTGQFTEAFF. CDR3 nucleotide sequence: TGTGCCAGCACTGACCTGACAGGCCAATTCACTGAAGCTTTCTTT.

The chain links TRBV7-9 to TRBJ1-4; tentatively, D is TRBD1 (5 bases). The germline gives CDR1 SEHNR, CDR2 FQNEAQ (reference sequence). The CDR3 is made up of 14 amino acids. V was clipped by 5 bases and J by 3 bases, with 10 bases between them. The CDR3 loop reads CASSPAGSNEKLFF. CDR3 nucleotides: TGTGCCAGCAGCCCGGCAGGGTCTAATGAAAAACTGTTTTTT. The variable domain in full, with the rest retrieved from reference TRBV7-9 and TRBJ1-4, is DTGVSQNPRHKITKRGQNVTFRCDPISEHNRLYWYRQTLGQGPEFLTYFQNEAQLEKSRLLSDRFSAERPKGSFSTLEIQRTEQGDSAMYLCASSPAGSNEKLFFGSGTQLSVL.

V gene TRBV5-1 combines with J gene TRBJ1-6; D is possibly TRBD1 (6 bases). The V and J ends lost 4 bases and 8 bases respectively, with 16 bases between them. Looked up from germline, CDR1 is SGHRS and CDR2 is YFSETQ. This CDR3 has 15 amino acids. The CDR3 bases are TGCGCCAGCAGCCTGGAACAGGGATGGGATTCACCCCTCCACTTT. Translating it yields CASSLEQGWDSPLHF. The full variable domain, with the rest looked up from reference TRBV5-1 and TRBJ1-6, is KAGVTQTPRYLIKTRGQQVTLSCSPISGHRSVSWYQQTPGQGLQFLFEYFSETQRNKGNFPGRFSGRQFSNSRSEMNVSTLELGDSALYLCASSLEQGWDSPLHFGNGTRLTVT.

The V gene is TRBV4-3, the J gene TRBJ2-5; 8 bases match TRBD1. This CDR3 region has 14 residues. V lost 6 bases and J lost 4; bases outside the gene matches: 7. Germline V gene lookup returns CDR1 LGHNA and CDR2 YSLEER. This CDR3 reads CASSRTGGGETQYF. The CDR3 DNA sequence: TGCGCCAGCAGTCGTACAGGGGGAGGAGAGACCCAGTACTTC.

The chain carries TRBV6-5 and TRBJ1-2; D is unclear. This CDR3 region has 13 residues. V lost 2 bases and J lost 2, with 6 bases in between. Germline V gene data show CDR1 as MNHEY and CDR2 as SVGAGI. The CDR3: CASSYHTNYGYTF. CDR3 in DNA: TGTGCCAGCAGTTACCACACGAACTATGGCTACACCTTC.

The chain recombines TRBV5-1 with TRBJ2-5, with TRBD1 matching over 9 bases. The CDR3 runs 14 residues. Germline lookup yields CDR1 SGHRS and CDR2 YFSETQ. The trim removed 7 bases at V and 1 base at J, leaving 5 bases unmatched. As DNA, the CDR3 is TGCGCCAGCGGGACAGGGAGGGTCCAAGAGACCCAGTACTTC. Translated, it gives CASGTGRVQETQYF.

A single count supports this clone. CDR3 region: CASRKGTSGGAAGELFF. In nucleotides, the CDR3 is TGTGCCAGCAGAAAAGGGACTAGCGGGGGGGCCGCTGGGGAGCTGTTTTTT. The rearrangement uses TRBV3-1 (or the pseudogene TRBV3-2) and TRBJ2-2; 16 bases fit TRBD2. The length of the CDR3 is 17 residues. The trim removed 6 bases at V and 8 bases at J, leaving 9 bases unmatched. From germline, CDR1 is LGHDT and CDR2 YNNKEL (reference sequence).

As regards this clone: Germline is not matched at one junction end, which may reflect a read error. V usage is TRBV19 and J usage is TRBJ1-6, with D perhaps TRBD1 (5 bases). Germline V gene data show CDR1 as LNHDA and CDR2 as SQIVND (reference sequence). The length of the CDR3 is 15 residues. The CDR3 spells CASRIGRGNDSPLHF. The CDR3 DNA reads TGTGCCAGTAGAATAGGACGGGGGAATGATTCACCCCTCCACTTT.

This clone is labeled medium-sized (0.01 to 0.1%). This chain uses TRBV15 with TRBJ2-7; D ambiguous. Germline CDR1 and CDR2: LNHNV and YYDKDF (reference sequence). There are 12 residues in the CDR3. With 5 bases removed from V and 3 bases from J, the gap between germline ends came to 8 bases. The CDR3: CATSHGFYEQYF. CDR3 DNA: TGTGCCACCAGCCACGGTTTCTACGAGCAGTACTTC.

In this sample, this clone turned up once. Here the CDR3 reads CASSFGTGYNEQFF. DNA for the CDR3: TGTGCCAGCAGTTTCGGGACAGGATACAATGAGCAGTTCTTC. The rearrangement uses TRBV27 and TRBJ2-1; TRBD1 matches 8 bases. V was pared by 3 bases and J by 4 bases, with 2 bases of the junction left unmatched. The CDR3 totals 14 residues. Germline CDR1 and CDR2: MNHEY and SMNVEV (reference sequence).

The chain has TRBV28 and TRBJ1-5; 8 bases fit TRBD1. This CDR3 is 15 amino acids long. V lost 6 bases, J lost 9 bases, and 13 bases stayed unmatched. The germline V gene has CDR1 MDHEN and CDR2 SYDVKM. The CDR3 nucleotides are TGTGCCAGCAGGCCGGCGGACAGGGAGGAACTGCCCCAGCATTTT. This sequence encodes CASRPADREELPQHF.

CDR3: CATRQERNYGYTF. As DNA, the CDR3 is TGTGCCACCCGACAGGAGCGTAACTATGGCTACACCTTC. The rearrangement joins TRBV28 to TRBJ1-2; a weak D match, TRBD1 (6 bases). CDR3 length: 13 amino acids. Trimming removed 10 bases from V and 1 base from J, with 13 bases in between. CDR1 MDHEN and CDR2 SYDVKM come from the germline V gene.

V usage is TRBV7-2 and J usage is TRBJ2-1, with TRBD2 matching 7 bases. Unmatched junction bases numbered 4, after V lost 1 base and J lost 1 base. The CDR3 loop spans 16 amino acids. Germline CDR1 reads SGHTA; CDR2 reads FQGNSA. The CDR3: CASSLDGGNSYNEQFF. CDR3 bases: TGTGCCAGCAGCTTAGACGGGGGGAATTCCTACAATGAGCAGTTCTTC.

This clone was seen only once. This chain uses TRBV6-1 with TRBJ2-7; the match to TRBD2 covers 13 bases. Germline lookup yields CDR1 MNHNS and CDR2 SASEGT. The CDR3 consists of 16 residues. The J segment lost 7 bases and the V segment lost 4 bases, leaving 10 bases of the junction unmatched. The CDR3 reads CASSALTSGGAGEQYF. CDR3 DNA sequence: TGTGCCAGCAGTGCCCTCACTAGCGGGGGGGCGGGTGAGCAGTACTTC.